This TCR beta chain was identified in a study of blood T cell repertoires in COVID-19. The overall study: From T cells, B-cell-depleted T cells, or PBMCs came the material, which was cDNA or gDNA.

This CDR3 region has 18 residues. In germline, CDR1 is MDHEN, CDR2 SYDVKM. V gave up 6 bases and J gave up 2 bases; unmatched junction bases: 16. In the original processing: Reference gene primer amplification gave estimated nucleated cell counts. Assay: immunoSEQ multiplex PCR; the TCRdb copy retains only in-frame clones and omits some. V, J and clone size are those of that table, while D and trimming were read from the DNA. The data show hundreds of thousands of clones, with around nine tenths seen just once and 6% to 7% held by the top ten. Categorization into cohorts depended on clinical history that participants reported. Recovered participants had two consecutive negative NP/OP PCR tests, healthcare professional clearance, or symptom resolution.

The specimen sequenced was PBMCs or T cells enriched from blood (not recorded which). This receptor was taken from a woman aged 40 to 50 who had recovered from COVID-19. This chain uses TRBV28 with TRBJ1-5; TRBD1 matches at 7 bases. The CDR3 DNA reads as TGTGCCAGCAGACGTACCTTCCTATACAGGGGTGGCAATCAGCCCCAGCATTTT. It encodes CASRRTFLYRGGNQPQHF.